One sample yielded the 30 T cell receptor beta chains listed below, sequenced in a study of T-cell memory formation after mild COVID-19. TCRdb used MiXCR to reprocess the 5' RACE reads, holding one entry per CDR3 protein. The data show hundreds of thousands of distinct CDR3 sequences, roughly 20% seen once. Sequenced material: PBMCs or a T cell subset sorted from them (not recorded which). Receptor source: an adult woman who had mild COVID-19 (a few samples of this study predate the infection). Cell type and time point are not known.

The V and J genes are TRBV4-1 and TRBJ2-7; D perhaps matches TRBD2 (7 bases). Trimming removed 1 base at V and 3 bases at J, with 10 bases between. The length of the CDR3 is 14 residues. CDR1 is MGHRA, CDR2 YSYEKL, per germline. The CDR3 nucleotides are TGCGCCAGCAGCCAAGGCGGGGGCCGCTACGAGCAGTACTTC. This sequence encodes CASSQGGGRYEQYF.

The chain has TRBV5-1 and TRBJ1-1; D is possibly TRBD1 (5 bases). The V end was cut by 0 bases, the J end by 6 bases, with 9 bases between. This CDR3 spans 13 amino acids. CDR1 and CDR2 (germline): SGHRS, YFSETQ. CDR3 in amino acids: CASSLVRGSEAFF. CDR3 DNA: TGCGCCAGCAGCTTGGTTCGGGGCTCTGAAGCTTTCTTT.

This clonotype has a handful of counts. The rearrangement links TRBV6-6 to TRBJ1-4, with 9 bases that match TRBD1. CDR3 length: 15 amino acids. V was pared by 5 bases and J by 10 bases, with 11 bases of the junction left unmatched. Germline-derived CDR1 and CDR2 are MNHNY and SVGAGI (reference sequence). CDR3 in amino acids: CASSPSHRGLGKLFF. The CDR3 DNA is TGTGCCAGCAGTCCATCACACAGGGGGCTCGGAAAACTGTTTTTT.

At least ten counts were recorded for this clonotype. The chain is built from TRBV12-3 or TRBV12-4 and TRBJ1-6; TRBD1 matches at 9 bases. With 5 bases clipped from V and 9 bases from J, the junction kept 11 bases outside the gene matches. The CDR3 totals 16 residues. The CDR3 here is CASSGGTGTIGSPLHF. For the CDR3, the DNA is TGTGCCAGCAGTGGGGGGACAGGGACGATCGGTTCACCCCTCCACTTT.

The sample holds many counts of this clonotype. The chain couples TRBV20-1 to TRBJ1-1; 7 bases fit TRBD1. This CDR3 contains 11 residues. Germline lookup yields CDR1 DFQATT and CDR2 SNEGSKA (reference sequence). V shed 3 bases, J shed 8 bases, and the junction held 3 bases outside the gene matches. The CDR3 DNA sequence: TGCAGTGCTAGCACCAGGGGGGAAGCTTTCTTT. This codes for CSASTRGEAFF.

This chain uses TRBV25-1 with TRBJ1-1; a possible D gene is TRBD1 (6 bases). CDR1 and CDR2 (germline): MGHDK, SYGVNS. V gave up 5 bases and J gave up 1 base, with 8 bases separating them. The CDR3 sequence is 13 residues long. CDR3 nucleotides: TGTGCCAGCAGTCGACAGGCGAACACTGAAGCTTTCTTT. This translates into CASSRQANTEAFF. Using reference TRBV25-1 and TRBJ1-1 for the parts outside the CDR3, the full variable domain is EADIYQTPRYLVIGTGKKITLECSQTMGHDKMYWYQQDPGMELHLIHYSYGVNSTEKGDLSSESTVSRIRTEHFPLTLESARPSHTSQYLCASSRQANTEAFFGQGTRLTVV.

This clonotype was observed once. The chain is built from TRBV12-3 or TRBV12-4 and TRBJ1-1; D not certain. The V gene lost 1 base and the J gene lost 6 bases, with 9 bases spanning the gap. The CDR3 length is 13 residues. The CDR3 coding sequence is TGTGCCAGCAGTTTAGAGCCCCTCGCTGAAGCTTTCTTT. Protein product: CASSLEPLAEAFF.

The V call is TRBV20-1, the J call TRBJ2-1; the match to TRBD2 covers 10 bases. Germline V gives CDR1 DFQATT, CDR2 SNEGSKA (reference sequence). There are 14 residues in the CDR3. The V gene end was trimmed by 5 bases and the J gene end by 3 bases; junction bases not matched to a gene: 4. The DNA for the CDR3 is TGCAGTGCTCTTCTAGCGGGAGTCTACAATGAGCAGTTCTTC. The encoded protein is CSALLAGVYNEQFF.

The CDR3 DNA follows: TGTGCCTGGAGTGCCTTAGGGCTAGCGGGAGGGGAGCAGTACTTC. It is translated as CAWSALGLAGGEQYF. This chain uses TRBV30 with TRBJ2-7; 12 bases are shared with TRBD2. The V segment lost 1 base and the J segment 7 bases; nucleotides outside the gene matches: 8. Germline lookup yields CDR1 GTSNPN and CDR2 SVGIG (reference sequence). The CDR3 has 15 residues.

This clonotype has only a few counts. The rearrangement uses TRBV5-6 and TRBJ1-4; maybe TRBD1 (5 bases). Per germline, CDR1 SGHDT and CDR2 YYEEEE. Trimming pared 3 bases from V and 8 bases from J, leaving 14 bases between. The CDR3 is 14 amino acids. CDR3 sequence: CASSSGGFGEKLFF. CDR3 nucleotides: TGTGCCAGCAGCTCCGGGGGGTTTGGAGAAAAACTGTTTTTT.

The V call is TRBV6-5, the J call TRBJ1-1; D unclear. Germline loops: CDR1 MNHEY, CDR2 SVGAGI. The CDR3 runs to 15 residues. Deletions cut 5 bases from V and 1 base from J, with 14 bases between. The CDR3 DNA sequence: TGTGCCAGCAGTGGAGCACTGTTGAGGAACACTGAAGCTTTCTTT. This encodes CASSGALLRNTEAFF.

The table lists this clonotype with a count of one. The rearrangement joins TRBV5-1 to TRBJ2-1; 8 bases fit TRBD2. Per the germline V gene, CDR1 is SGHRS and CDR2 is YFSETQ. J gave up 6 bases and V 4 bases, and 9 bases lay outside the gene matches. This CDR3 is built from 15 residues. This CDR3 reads CASSPGTRRGNEQFF. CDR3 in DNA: TGCGCCAGCAGCCCCGGGACTAGGCGAGGCAATGAGCAGTTCTTC.

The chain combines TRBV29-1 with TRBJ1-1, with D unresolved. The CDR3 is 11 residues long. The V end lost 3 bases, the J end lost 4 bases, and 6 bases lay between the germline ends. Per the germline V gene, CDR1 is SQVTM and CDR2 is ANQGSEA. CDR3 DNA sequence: TGCAGCGTTGATGCCCCCACTGAAGCTTTCTTT. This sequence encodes CSVDAPTEAFF.

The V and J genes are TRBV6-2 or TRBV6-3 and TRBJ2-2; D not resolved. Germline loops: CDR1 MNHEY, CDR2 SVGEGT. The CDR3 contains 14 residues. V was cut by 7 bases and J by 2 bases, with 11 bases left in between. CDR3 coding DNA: TGTGCCAGCATGGTCAAGCGTAACACCGGGGAGCTGTTTTTT. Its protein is CASMVKRNTGELFF.

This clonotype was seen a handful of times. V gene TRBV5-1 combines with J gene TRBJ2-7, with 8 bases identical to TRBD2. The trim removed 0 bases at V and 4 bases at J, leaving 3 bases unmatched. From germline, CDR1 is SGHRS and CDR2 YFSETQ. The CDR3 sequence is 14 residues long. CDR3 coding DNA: TGCGCCAGCAGCTTGGGAGCGGGGGAGTACGAGCAGTACTTC. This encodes CASSLGAGEYEQYF.

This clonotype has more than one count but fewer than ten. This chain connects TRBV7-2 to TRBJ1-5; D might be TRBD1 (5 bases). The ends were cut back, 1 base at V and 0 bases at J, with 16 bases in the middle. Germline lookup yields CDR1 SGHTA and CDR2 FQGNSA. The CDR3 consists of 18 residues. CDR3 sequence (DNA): TGTGCCAGCAGCTTAGGGGGGACGGCCAGTCATAGCAATCAGCCCCAGCATTTT. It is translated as CASSLGGTASHSNQPQHF. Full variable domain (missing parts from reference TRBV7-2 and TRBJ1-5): GAGVSQSPSNKVTEKGKDVELRCDPISGHTALYWYRQSLGQGLEFLIYFQGNSAPDKSGLPSDRFSAERTGGSVSTLTIQRTQQEDSAVYLCASSLGGTASHSNQPQHFGDGTRLSIL.

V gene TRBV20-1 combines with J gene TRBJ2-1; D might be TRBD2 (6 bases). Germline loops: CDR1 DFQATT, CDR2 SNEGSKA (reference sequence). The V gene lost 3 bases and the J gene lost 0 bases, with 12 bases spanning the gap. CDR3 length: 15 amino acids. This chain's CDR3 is CSASPSASSYNEQFF. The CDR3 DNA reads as TGCAGTGCTAGCCCTAGCGCCAGCTCCTACAATGAGCAGTTCTTC.

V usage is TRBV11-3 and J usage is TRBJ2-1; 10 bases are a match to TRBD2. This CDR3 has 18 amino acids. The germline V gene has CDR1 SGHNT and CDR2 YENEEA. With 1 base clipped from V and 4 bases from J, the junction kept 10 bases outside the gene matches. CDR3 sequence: CASSLVLSGGALYNEQFF. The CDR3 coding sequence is TGTGCCAGCAGCTTAGTTCTCAGCGGGGGGGCCTTGTACAATGAGCAGTTCTTC.

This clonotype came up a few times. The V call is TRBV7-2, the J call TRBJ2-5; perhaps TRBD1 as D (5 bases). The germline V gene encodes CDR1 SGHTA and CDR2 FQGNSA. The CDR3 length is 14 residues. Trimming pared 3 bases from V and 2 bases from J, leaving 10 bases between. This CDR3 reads CASSFQDTQETQYF. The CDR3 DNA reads TGTGCCAGCAGCTTCCAGGACACGCAAGAGACCCAGTACTTC.

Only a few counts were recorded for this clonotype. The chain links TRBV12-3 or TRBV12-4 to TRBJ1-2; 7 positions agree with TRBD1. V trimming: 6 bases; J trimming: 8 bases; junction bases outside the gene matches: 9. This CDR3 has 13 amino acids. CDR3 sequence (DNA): TGTGCCAGCAGCCCTACGACAGGGCCGGGCTACACCTTC. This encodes CASSPTTGPGYTF.

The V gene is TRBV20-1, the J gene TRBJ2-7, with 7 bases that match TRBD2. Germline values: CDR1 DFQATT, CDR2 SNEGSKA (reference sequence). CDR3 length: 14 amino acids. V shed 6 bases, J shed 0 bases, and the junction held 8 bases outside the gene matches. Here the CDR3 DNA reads TGCAGTGCGGGTCAGCGGGGAGGCTCCTACGAGCAGTACTTC. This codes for CSAGQRGGSYEQYF.

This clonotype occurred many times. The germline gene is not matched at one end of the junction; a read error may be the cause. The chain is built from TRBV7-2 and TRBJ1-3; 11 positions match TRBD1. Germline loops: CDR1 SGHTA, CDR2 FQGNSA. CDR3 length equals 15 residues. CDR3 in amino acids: CASSRDRGSGNTIYF. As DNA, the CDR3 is TGCGCCAGCAGCAGGGACAGGGGGTCCGGAAACACCATATATTTT.

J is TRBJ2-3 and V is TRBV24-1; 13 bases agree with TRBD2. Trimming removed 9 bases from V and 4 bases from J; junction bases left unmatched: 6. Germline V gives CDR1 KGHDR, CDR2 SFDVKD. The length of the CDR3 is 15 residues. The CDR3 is CATGKTSGRSDTQYF. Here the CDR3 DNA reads TGTGCCACCGGCAAGACTAGCGGGAGGTCAGATACGCAGTATTTT.

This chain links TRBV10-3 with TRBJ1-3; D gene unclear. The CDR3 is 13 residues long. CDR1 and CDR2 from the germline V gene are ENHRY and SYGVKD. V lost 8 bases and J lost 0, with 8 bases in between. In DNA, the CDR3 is TGTGCCATCGGCGGAATCTCTGGAAACACCATATATTTT. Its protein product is CAIGGISGNTIYF.

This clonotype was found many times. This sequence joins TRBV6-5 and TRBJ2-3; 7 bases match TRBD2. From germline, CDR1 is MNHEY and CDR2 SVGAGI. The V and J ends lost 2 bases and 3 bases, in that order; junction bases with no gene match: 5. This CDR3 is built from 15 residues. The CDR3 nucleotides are TGTGCCAGCAGTTACAGTCTAGCGGCTACAGATACGCAGTATTTT. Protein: CASSYSLAATDTQYF.

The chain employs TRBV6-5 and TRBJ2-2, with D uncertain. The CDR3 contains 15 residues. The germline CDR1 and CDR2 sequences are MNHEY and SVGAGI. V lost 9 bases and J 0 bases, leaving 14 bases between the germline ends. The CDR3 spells CARRTDKPNTGELFF. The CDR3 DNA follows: TGTGCCAGGAGGACCGATAAACCGAACACCGGGGAGCTGTTTTTT.

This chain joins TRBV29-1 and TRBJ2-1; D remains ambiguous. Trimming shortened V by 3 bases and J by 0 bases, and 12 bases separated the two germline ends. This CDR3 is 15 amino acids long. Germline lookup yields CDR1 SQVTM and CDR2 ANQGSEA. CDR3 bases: TGCAGCGTTGAGGCTTTCGTGAGCTCCTACAATGAGCAGTTCTTC. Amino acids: CSVEAFVSSYNEQFF.

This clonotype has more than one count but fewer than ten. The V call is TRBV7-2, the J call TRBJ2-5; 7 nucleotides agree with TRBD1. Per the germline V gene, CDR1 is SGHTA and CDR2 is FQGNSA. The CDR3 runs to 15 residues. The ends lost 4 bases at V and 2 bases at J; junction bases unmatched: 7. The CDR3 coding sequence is TGTGCCAGCAGCTACCCTACAGGGGCGCAAGAGACCCAGTACTTC. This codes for CASSYPTGAQETQYF.

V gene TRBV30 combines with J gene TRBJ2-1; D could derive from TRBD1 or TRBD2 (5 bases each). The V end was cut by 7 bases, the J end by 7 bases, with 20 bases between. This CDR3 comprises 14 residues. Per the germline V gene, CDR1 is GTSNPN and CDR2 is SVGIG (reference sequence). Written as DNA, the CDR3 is TGTGCCTCTTCGGGGCCCGGAAAGCAGAATGAGCAGTTCTTC. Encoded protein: CASSGPGKQNEQFF. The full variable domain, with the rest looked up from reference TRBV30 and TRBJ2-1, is SQTIHQWPATLVQPVGSPLSLECTVEGTSNPNLYWYRQAAGRGLQLLFYSVGIGQISSEVPQNLSASRPQDRQFILSSKKLLLSDSGFYLCASSGPGKQNEQFFGPGTRLTVL.

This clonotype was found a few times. CDR3 amino acids: CASSQLAGGPREQYF. CDR3 in DNA: TGTGCCAGCAGCCAGCTAGCGGGAGGGCCGAGGGAGCAGTACTTC. The J gene is TRBJ2-7, the V gene TRBV14, with TRBD2 identical over 12 bases. This CDR3 has 15 residues. From germline, CDR1 is SGHDN and CDR2 FVKESK. Trimming at V came to 3 bases and at J to 7 bases, leaving 7 bases not matched to a gene.